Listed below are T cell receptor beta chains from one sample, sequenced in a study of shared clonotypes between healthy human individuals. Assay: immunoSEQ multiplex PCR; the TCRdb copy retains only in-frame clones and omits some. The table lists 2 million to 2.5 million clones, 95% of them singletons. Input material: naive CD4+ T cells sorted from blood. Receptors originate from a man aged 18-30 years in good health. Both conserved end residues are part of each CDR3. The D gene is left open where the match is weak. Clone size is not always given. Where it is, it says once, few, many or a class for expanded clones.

TGTGCCAGCAGTCAGGACAGGGTGAGCAATCAGCCCCAGCATTTT,CASSQDRVSNQPQHF,TRBD1,TRBV28,TRBJ1-5,NA
TGTGCCAGCAGCACGGGACTAGCACCCTACGAGCAGTACTTC,CASSTGLAPYEQYF,TRBD2,TRBV7-2,TRBJ2-7,NA
TGCGCCAGCAGCCAAGATCTAATAAGCTCCTATAATTCACCCCTCCACTTT,CASSQDLISSYNSPLHF,NA,TRBV4-3,TRBJ1-6,few
TGTGCCAGCAGCTTAGCGTACTACACAGCCCCCAGCGAGCAGTACTTC,CASSLAYYTAPSEQYF,NA,TRBV7-3,TRBJ2-7,NA
TGCAGCGCCCTGGAGGGGGGCGCGGCTGCCGAGCAGTACTTC,CSALEGGAAAEQYF,NA,TRBV29-1,TRBJ2-7,NA
TGTGCCAGCAGTGACTCCGTCCCGGAGCAGTACTTC,CASSDSVPEQYF,NA,TRBV6-1,TRBJ2-7,NA
TGCGCCAGCAGCTGGGGAGGAACCGGGGAGCTGTTTTTT,CASSWGGTGELFF,NA,TRBV5-1,TRBJ2-2,NA
TGTGCCAGCTCACCTCGGCAGGAGGAAGCTTTCTTT,CASSPRQEEAFF,NA,TRBV18,TRBJ1-1,NA
TGTGCCAGCAGCCCGCAATCCCCGGGACAACCTGGCTACACCTTC,CASSPQSPGQPGYTF,NA,TRBV7-9,TRBJ1-2,NA
TGTGCCAGCAGTGAAGCGTCACAGGGGGCGACAGGCTACACCTTC,CASSEASQGATGYTF,TRBD1,TRBV2,TRBJ1-2,NA
TGTGCCAGCAGCCGCGGGACTAGCGGAACCTACGAGCAGTACTTC,CASSRGTSGTYEQYF,TRBD2,TRBV11-2,TRBJ2-7,NA
TGTGCCAGCAGAATCGGGACAGGGGTCTACGAGCAGTACTTC,CASRIGTGVYEQYF,TRBD1,TRBV6-1,TRBJ2-7,NA
TGTGCCAGCACTTCGGGGAATCAGCCCCAGCATTTT,CASTSGNQPQHF,NA,TRBV6-5,TRBJ1-5,NA